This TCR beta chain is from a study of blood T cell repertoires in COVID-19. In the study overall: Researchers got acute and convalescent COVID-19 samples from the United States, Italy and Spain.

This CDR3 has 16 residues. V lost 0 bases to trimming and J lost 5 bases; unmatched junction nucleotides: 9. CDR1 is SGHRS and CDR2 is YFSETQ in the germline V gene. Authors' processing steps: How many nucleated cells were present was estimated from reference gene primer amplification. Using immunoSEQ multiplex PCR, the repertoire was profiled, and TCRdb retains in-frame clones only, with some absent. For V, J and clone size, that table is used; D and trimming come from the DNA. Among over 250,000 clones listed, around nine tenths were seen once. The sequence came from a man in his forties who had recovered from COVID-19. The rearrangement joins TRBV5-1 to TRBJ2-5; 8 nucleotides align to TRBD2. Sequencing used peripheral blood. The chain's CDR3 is CASSLEVSGARETQYF. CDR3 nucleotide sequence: TGCGCCAGCAGCTTGGAGGTTAGCGGGGCACGGGAGACCCAGTACTTC.